This TCR beta chain was identified in a study of PD-L1 blockade in urothelial cancer. Study as a whole: Patients with male sex and bladder-origin urothelial cancer accounted for about 85% of the roughly 29 enrolled. Analyses were performed on blood at 3 weeks after treatment start (the second dose) and at 6 weeks.

The time point: peripheral blood 6 weeks after treatment start. This CDR3 spans 14 amino acids. The germline V and J ends were trimmed by 7 bases and 4 bases, with 16 bases remaining between them. The germline gives CDR1 LNHDA, CDR2 SQIVND (reference sequence). The data were produced by immunoSEQ multiplex PCR, yet TCRdb's version contains in-frame clones alone and is incomplete. The data show 25,000 to 30,000 clones, with approximately 81% seen just once and approximately 3% held by the top ten. The sequencing used PBMCs, collected around atezolizumab (anti-PD-L1) treatment. The genes are TRBV19 and TRBJ1-1; D not resolved. This TCR was sampled from a man between 65 and 79 years old with urothelial cancer. CDR3 residues: CASTMIGGSTEAFF. In nucleotides, the CDR3 is TGTGCCAGTACGATGATAGGTGGGAGCACTGAAGCTTTCTTT.